What follows are 24 T cell receptor beta chains derived from one specimen sequenced in a study of shared clonotypes between healthy human individuals. Here immunoSEQ multiplex PCR was the method, and the copy in TCRdb shows in-frame clones only, minus some. Of about 1.5 million clones in the sample, around 97% are singletons; the top ten hold roughly 1.2%. Sequenced: naive CD4+ T cells sorted from blood. Subset: CD45RA+ positively selected. Source of these receptors: a man between 25 and 39 years old in good health.

The rearrangement links TRBV5-1 to TRBJ2-3; no clear D gene. The germline CDR1 and CDR2 sequences are SGHRS and YFSETQ. This CDR3 spans 14 amino acids. V lost 7 bases and J 3 bases, leaving 15 bases between the germline ends. In DNA form, the CDR3 reads TGCGCCAGCCAAATCGGCCAGGAGACAGATACGCAGTATTTT. It codes for CASQIGQETDTQYF.

This clone was observed a single time. The rearrangement links TRBV5-1 to TRBJ2-1, with 7 positions matching TRBD1. The germline gives CDR1 SGHRS, CDR2 YFSETQ. V dropped 4 bases and J dropped 10; count of bases not matched to a gene: 17. The CDR3 length is 16 residues. CDR3 sequence reads: CASSRDGDRWRGEQFF. In DNA form, the CDR3 reads TGCGCCAGCAGCCGCGATGGGGACAGATGGCGTGGGGAGCAGTTCTTC.

Of note for this clone: The junction departs from the called germline gene at one end, perhaps through a read error. The chain carries TRBV2 and TRBJ1-2; unclear D gene. Germline CDR1 reads SNHLY; CDR2 reads FYNNEI. The CDR3 runs 11 residues. The CDR3 DNA follows: TGTGCCGCCAGCAATCGTGTGGCCGAGTCCTTC. As protein: CAASNRVAESF.

The chain uses TRBV6-6 and TRBJ1-4; D is undetermined. This CDR3 is built from 14 residues. V was pared by 5 bases and J by 8 bases, with 15 bases between. CDR1 and CDR2 from the germline V gene are MNHNY and SVGAGI (reference sequence). For the CDR3, the DNA is TGTGCCAGCAGTCCCACCGGGAGGGCAGAAAAACTGTTTTTT. Translating it yields CASSPTGRAEKLFF.

Notes on this clone: This same CDR3 is encoded by further DNA sequences in the sample. The gene calls are TRBV2 and TRBJ1-1; D is perhaps TRBD1 (5 bases). CDR3 length: 13 residues. V was trimmed by 2 bases and J by 4 bases, leaving 8 bases between them. Germline assignment: CDR1 SNHLY and CDR2 FYNNEI. The CDR3 DNA reads as TGTGCCAGCAGTGAAAGGCAGGGCACTGAAGCTTTCTTT. Translated: CASSERQGTEAFF.

To note about this clone: The sample contains more than one DNA sequence encoding this CDR3. The genes are TRBV7-2 and TRBJ2-3; D is ambiguous. Trimming removed 1 base from V and 1 base from J, with 6 bases in between. Germline lookup yields CDR1 SGHTA and CDR2 FQGNSA. There are 14 residues in the CDR3. The DNA for the CDR3 is TGTGCCAGCAGCTTAGGTGCTGGCACAGATACGCAGTATTTT. This translates into CASSLGAGTDTQYF.

This chain uses TRBV6-6 with TRBJ1-3; D not certain. The CDR3 loop spans 13 amino acids. Deletions cut 4 bases from V and 0 bases from J, with 4 bases between. Per germline, CDR1 MNHNY and CDR2 SVGAGI (reference sequence). The CDR3 DNA is TGTGCCAGCAGTTTCCTCTCTGGAAACACCATATATTTT. This gives the protein CASSFLSGNTIYF.

V is TRBV18 and J is TRBJ2-3; TRBD1 agrees at 9 bases. CDR3 length: 17 residues. V was pared by 2 bases and J by 3 bases, with 9 bases of the junction left unmatched. CDR1 and CDR2 (germline): KGHSH, LQKENI. The CDR3, as DNA: TGTGCCAGCTCACCAACGACAGGGGGTCCTTCTACAGATACGCAGTATTTT. Translation: CASSPTTGGPSTDTQYF.

The chain carries TRBV9 and TRBJ2-7; 9 bases are a match to TRBD2. This CDR3 comprises 16 residues. J gave up 3 bases and V 0 bases, and 7 bases lay outside the gene matches. Per the germline V gene, CDR1 is SGDLS and CDR2 is YYNGEE. CDR3 nucleotides: TGTGCCAGCAGCGTAGGGCTAGCGGGACTAAGCTACGAGCAGTACTTC. It codes for CASSVGLAGLSYEQYF.

V and J are TRBV5-6 and TRBJ2-7; D is undetermined. CDR1 and CDR2 from the germline V gene are SGHDT and YYEEEE. V was trimmed by 3 bases and J by 1 base, leaving 14 bases between them. The CDR3 runs to 15 residues. For the CDR3, the DNA is TGTGCCAGCAGCTCAATCTGGGAACTGTCCTACGAGCAGTACTTC. This sequence encodes CASSSIWELSYEQYF.

The chain links TRBV7-2 to TRBJ2-3; 7 bases fit TRBD1. CDR1 SGHTA and CDR2 FQGNSA come from the germline V gene. With V trimmed by 6 bases and J by 4 bases, 1 base remained unmatched. This CDR3 is 12 amino acids long. The CDR3 spells CASRTGSDTQYF. CDR3 coding DNA: TGTGCCAGCAGGACAGGGTCAGATACGCAGTATTTT.

J is TRBJ2-3 and V is TRBV19; 8 positions agree with TRBD2. V lost 9 bases, J lost 5 bases, and 10 bases stayed unmatched. This CDR3 has 14 amino acids. Per germline, CDR1 LNHDA and CDR2 SQIVND (reference sequence). DNA for the CDR3: TGTGCCAGCCATCCCAGCGGGAGACTAGATACGCAGTATTTT. Residues: CASHPSGRLDTQYF. Full variable domain (outside the CDR3, taken from reference TRBV19 and TRBJ2-3): DGGITQSPKYLFRKEGQNVTLSCEQNLNHDAMYWYRQDPGQGLRLIYYSQIVNDFQKGDIAEGYSVSREKKESFPLTVTSAQKNPTAFYLCASHPSGRLDTQYFGPGTRLTVL.

This clone was found once. Other DNA sequences of this sample code for an identical CDR3. The V and J genes are TRBV5-1 and TRBJ2-5; D gene unclear. Germline V CDR1 and CDR2: SGHRS, YFSETQ. The ends were cut back, 4 bases at V and 0 bases at J, with 4 bases in the middle. The CDR3 has 12 amino acids. In DNA, the CDR3 is TGCGCCAGCAGCCTTTACCAAGAGACCCAGTACTTC. Its translation is CASSLYQETQYF.

The chain couples TRBV28 to TRBJ2-5, with a weak D call TRBD1 (7 bases). Germline CDR1 is MDHEN and CDR2 is SYDVKM. The CDR3 has 14 residues. The V gene lost 7 bases and the J gene lost 2 bases, with 14 bases spanning the gap. CDR3 sequence: CASIRGTGQETQYF. The DNA of the CDR3 is TGTGCCAGCATCAGGGGGACTGGTCAAGAGACCCAGTACTTC.

This clone appeared a single time. The rearrangement joins TRBV5-5 to TRBJ1-2; unclear D gene. There are 13 residues in the CDR3. Deletions cut 5 bases from V and 2 bases from J, with 10 bases between. The germline CDR1 and CDR2 sequences are SGHKS and YYEKEE (reference sequence). Here the CDR3 DNA reads TGTGCCAGCAGACTAGTGGGAAACTATGGCTACACCTTC. Protein product: CASRLVGNYGYTF.

This chain connects TRBV5-1 to TRBJ2-2, with 8 bases lining up with TRBD1. V dropped 4 bases and J dropped 6; count of bases not matched to a gene: 2. Germline CDR1 and CDR2: SGHRS and YFSETQ. CDR3 length: 13 residues. The CDR3 spells CASSVQGAGELFF. In DNA form, the CDR3 reads TGCGCCAGCAGCGTACAGGGGGCCGGGGAGCTGTTTTTT.

This rearrangement joins TRBV5-1 to TRBJ1-2; 7 bases match TRBD1. CDR1 is SGHRS, CDR2 YFSETQ, per germline. The CDR3 is 14 residues long. With 0 bases clipped from V and 5 bases from J, the junction kept 4 bases outside the gene matches. CDR3 bases: TGCGCCAGCAGCTTGGCGGGACAGAGTTATGGCTACACCTTC. Its protein product is CASSLAGQSYGYTF.

The rearrangement uses TRBV7-2 and TRBJ1-1, with a tentative D call TRBD1 (5 bases). Germline assignment: CDR1 SGHTA and CDR2 FQGNSA. The CDR3 sequence is 13 residues long. The V end lost 1 base, the J end lost 3 bases, and 6 bases lay between the germline ends. The CDR3 DNA is TGTGCCAGCAGCTTAGTGACAGACACTGAAGCTTTCTTT. Amino acid sequence: CASSLVTDTEAFF. The full variable domain, completed using reference TRBV7-2 and TRBJ1-1, is GAGVSQSPSNKVTEKGKDVELRCDPISGHTALYWYRQSLGQGLEFLIYFQGNSAPDKSGLPSDRFSAERTGGSVSTLTIQRTQQEDSAVYLCASSLVTDTEAFFGQGTRLTVV.

The gene calls are TRBV9 and TRBJ2-1; D may be TRBD1 (5 bases). The germline V and J ends were trimmed by 4 bases and 0 bases, with 17 bases remaining between them. This CDR3 has 17 amino acids. The germline V gene has CDR1 SGDLS and CDR2 YYNGEE. The CDR3 spells CASSPHSGFGSYNEQFF. CDR3 coding DNA: TGTGCCAGCAGCCCCCATTCAGGGTTCGGCTCCTACAATGAGCAGTTCTTC.

V and J are TRBV2 and TRBJ1-2; D gene unclear. Germline values: CDR1 SNHLY, CDR2 FYNNEI. Trimming pared 5 bases from V and 8 bases from J, leaving 21 bases between. CDR3 length: 15 residues. As DNA, the CDR3 is TGTGCCAGCAGTCTTACCCTCGGACTCCCTAGAGGCTACACCTTC. Residues: CASSLTLGLPRGYTF.

The genes are TRBV28 and TRBJ2-5; D is possibly TRBD1 (5 bases). The CDR3 is 14 amino acids. CDR1 and CDR2 from the germline V gene are MDHEN and SYDVKM. V shed 8 bases and J shed 1 base, with 14 bases lying between them. The CDR3 here is CASQGSPGQETQYF. In DNA, the CDR3 is TGTGCCAGCCAGGGTTCTCCGGGCCAAGAGACCCAGTACTTC.

The genes are TRBV5-1 and TRBJ1-2; D is possibly TRBD1 (5 bases). V lost 4 bases and J lost 7, with 17 bases in between. CDR3 size: 14 residues. The germline CDR1 and CDR2 sequences are SGHRS and YFSETQ. The CDR3 sequence is CASSATSGDPGYTF. The CDR3 nucleotides read TGCGCCAGCAGCGCTACCTCGGGGGATCCTGGCTACACCTTC.

In this sample, this clone turned up once. The gene calls are TRBV7-3 and TRBJ2-1, with TRBD2 matching 11 bases. V gave up 2 bases and J gave up 5 bases; unmatched junction bases: 5. CDR1 and CDR2 (germline): SGHTA, FQGTGA. The CDR3 extends over 16 amino acids. CDR3 sequence: CASSLSGLAVDNEQFF. Here the CDR3 DNA reads TGTGCCAGCAGCTTATCGGGACTAGCGGTGGACAATGAGCAGTTCTTC.

The genes are TRBV18 and TRBJ1-1; D is undetermined. The CDR3 is 15 residues long. Germline CDR1 KGHSH, CDR2 LQKENI. The V gene lost 4 bases and the J gene lost 4 bases, with 16 bases spanning the gap. The CDR3 DNA reads as TGTGCCAGCTCACAGGTACCGCCTTTGGGCACTGAAGCTTTCTTT. Translated: CASSQVPPLGTEAFF.